These T cell receptor beta chains were read from a single sample in a study of T cell responses to AZD1222 COVID-19 vaccine. Data came from immunoSEQ multiplex PCR; TCRdb stores just in-frame clones and leaves some out. The sample lists tens of thousands of clones, about 82% seen once, with 2.9% in the top ten. Sample: peripheral blood, taken on day 0 of AZD1222 vaccination. The receptors shown here come from an adult in good health. Each CDR3 is given with its conserved first and last residue. A D gene is named only where the DNA matches it firmly. Clone size is given for some rows only: seen once, a few or many times, or a class if the clone is expanded.

V gene: TRBV5-4
clone size: NA
D gene: NA
J gene: TRBJ2-1
CDR3 protein: CASSLVDNEQFF
CDR3 DNA: TGTGCCAGCAGCTTGGTTGACAATGAGCAGTTCTTC

V gene: TRBV5-1
clone size: NA
D gene: TRBD1
J gene: TRBJ1-1
CDR3 protein: CASSATGALATEAFF
CDR3 DNA: TGCGCCAGCAGCGCTACAGGGGCGTTGGCCACTGAAGCTTTCTTT

V gene: TRBV27
clone size: NA
D gene: TRBD1
J gene: TRBJ2-7
CDR3 protein: CASSSSDRVWVQYF
CDR3 DNA: TGTGCCAGCAGTTCCAGCGACAGGGTGTGGGTGCAGTACTTC

V gene: TRBV6-1
clone size: NA
D gene: NA
J gene: TRBJ2-7
CDR3 protein: CASSEAPDPSYEQYF
CDR3 DNA: TGTGCCAGCAGTGAAGCCCCCGACCCCTCCTACGAGCAGTACTTC

V gene: TRBV7-2
clone size: NA
D gene: TRBD1
J gene: TRBJ1-4
CDR3 protein: CASSPGQGREKLFF
CDR3 DNA: TGTGCCAGCAGCCCCGGACAGGGCAGGGAAAAACTGTTTTTT

V gene: TRBV4-3
clone size: NA
D gene: TRBD2
J gene: TRBJ2-2
CDR3 protein: CASSQDRASGIVAGELFF
CDR3 DNA: TGCGCCAGCAGCCAAGATCGAGCTAGCGGGATAGTTGCCGGGGAGCTGTTTTTT

V gene: TRBV9
clone size: NA
D gene: NA
J gene: TRBJ2-5
CDR3 protein: CASSVGTAQETQYF
CDR3 DNA: TGTGCCAGCAGCGTAGGGACAGCTCAAGAGACCCAGTACTTC

V gene: TRBV28
clone size: NA
D gene: NA
J gene: TRBJ2-7
CDR3 protein: CASSRTWGTEQYF
CDR3 DNA: TGTGCCAGCAGTCGTACCTGGGGGACCGAGCAGTACTTC

V gene: TRBV6-5
clone size: NA
D gene: NA
J gene: TRBJ2-3
CDR3 protein: CASLPRLTDTQYF
CDR3 DNA: TGTGCCAGTTTACCGAGACTCACAGATACGCAGTATTTT

V gene: TRBV5-6
clone size: NA
D gene: NA
J gene: TRBJ2-3
CDR3 protein: CASSLVSSTDTQYF
CDR3 DNA: TGTGCCAGCAGCTTGGTCTCTAGCACAGATACGCAGTATTTT

V gene: TRBV19
clone size: NA
D gene: NA
J gene: TRBJ1-1
CDR3 protein: CACRGVGINTEAFF
CDR3 DNA: TGTGCCTGTAGGGGCGTGGGGATTAACACTGAAGCTTTCTTT

V gene: TRBV19
clone size: NA
D gene: NA
J gene: TRBJ1-5
CDR3 protein: CASSIVSGGSQPQHF
CDR3 DNA: TGTGCCAGTAGTATAGTATCGGGGGGGAGCCAGCCCCAGCATTTT

V gene: TRBV29-1
clone size: NA
D gene: NA
J gene: TRBJ1-1
CDR3 protein: CSGQGNTEAFF
CDR3 DNA: TGCAGCGGTCAGGGGAACACTGAAGCTTTCTTT

V gene: TRBV2
clone size: NA
D gene: NA
J gene: TRBJ2-1
CDR3 protein: CASSDSGSLEQFF
CDR3 DNA: TGTGCCAGCAGTGACTCGGGATCCCTTGAGCAGTTCTTC

V gene: TRBV21-1
clone size: NA
D gene: NA
J gene: TRBJ1-6
CDR3 protein: CASREDTGTVNSPLHF
CDR3 DNA: TGTGCCAGCAGAGAGGATACCGGGACAGTCAATTCACCCCTCCACTTT

V gene: TRBV7-9
clone size: NA
D gene: NA
J gene: TRBJ2-1
CDR3 protein: CASISTGLGSYNEQFF
CDR3 DNA: TGTGCCAGCATAAGTACGGGGTTGGGATCCTACAATGAGCAGTTCTTC

V gene: TRBV6-5
clone size: NA
D gene: TRBD1
J gene: TRBJ1-2
CDR3 protein: CASEWDSQSSYTF
CDR3 DNA: TGTGCCAGCGAGTGGGACAGCCAAAGCAGCTACACCTTC

V gene: TRBV23-1
clone size: NA
D gene: TRBD1
J gene: TRBJ2-7
CDR3 protein: CASSHPDRGYYEQYF
CDR3 DNA: TGCGCCAGCAGTCACCCCGACAGGGGCTACTACGAGCAGTACTTC

V gene: TRBV6-5
clone size: NA
D gene: TRBD1
J gene: TRBJ1-3
CDR3 protein: CASGQGAGNTIYF
CDR3 DNA: TGTGCCAGCGGACAGGGGGCGGGAAACACCATATATTTT

V gene: TRBV19
clone size: NA
D gene: TRBD1
J gene: TRBJ1-5
CDR3 protein: CASFGQGDRFGQPQHF
CDR3 DNA: TGTGCCAGCTTCGGACAGGGGGACCGATTTGGTCAGCCCCAGCATTTT

V gene: TRBV10-2
clone size: once
D gene: NA
J gene: TRBJ1-2
CDR3 protein: CASSDSRTARDGYTF
CDR3 DNA: TGCGCCAGCAGTGATTCGCGGACAGCCAGAGATGGCTACACCTTC

V gene: TRBV9
clone size: NA
D gene: TRBD1
J gene: TRBJ1-1
CDR3 protein: CASSQGTGKGNTEAFF
CDR3 DNA: TGTGCCAGCAGCCAGGGGACAGGGAAAGGGAACACTGAAGCTTTCTTT

V gene: TRBV7-2
clone size: few
D gene: TRBD2
J gene: TRBJ2-1
CDR3 protein: CASSPSLAGGSYNEQFF
CDR3 DNA: TGTGCCAGCAGCCCGAGCCTGGCGGGAGGCTCCTACAATGAGCAGTTCTTC

V gene: TRBV19
clone size: NA
D gene: TRBD1
J gene: TRBJ1-6
CDR3 protein: CASSTWTGNNSPLHF
CDR3 DNA: TGTGCCAGTAGTACGTGGACAGGCAATAATTCACCCCTCCACTTT

V gene: TRBV6-5
clone size: once
D gene: TRBD2
J gene: TRBJ2-3
CDR3 protein: CATQREGTDTQYF
CDR3 DNA: TGTGCCACCCAGCGGGAGGGGACAGATACGCAGTATTTT

V gene: TRBV30
clone size: NA
D gene: NA
J gene: TRBJ1-5
CDR3 protein: CAWSAGDSNQPQHF
CDR3 DNA: TGTGCCTGGAGCGCAGGTGATAGCAATCAGCCCCAGCATTTT

V gene: TRBV7-9
clone size: NA
D gene: NA
J gene: TRBJ2-3
CDR3 protein: CASSLGQWADTQYF
CDR3 DNA: TGTGCCAGCAGCTTAGGACAGTGGGCAGATACGCAGTATTTT

V gene: TRBV7-9
clone size: NA
D gene: NA
J gene: TRBJ1-5
CDR3 protein: CASSLQGSNQPQHF
CDR3 DNA: TGTGCCAGCAGCTTACAGGGGAGCAATCAGCCCCAGCATTTT

V gene: TRBV7-2
clone size: NA
D gene: NA
J gene: TRBJ1-3
CDR3 protein: CASSSGRGNTIYF
CDR3 DNA: TGTGCCAGCAGCTCCGGCAGGGGAAACACCATATATTTT

V gene: TRBV2
clone size: NA
D gene: NA
J gene: TRBJ2-2
CDR3 protein: CASRPRDTGELFF
CDR3 DNA: TGTGCCAGCAGGCCGCGGGACACCGGGGAGCTGTTTTTT

V gene: TRBV7-2
clone size: NA
D gene: NA
J gene: TRBJ1-2
CDR3 protein: CASSPATEIYGYTF
CDR3 DNA: TGTGCCAGCAGCCCGGCGACAGAGATATATGGCTACACCTTC

V gene: TRBV30
clone size: NA
D gene: NA
J gene: TRBJ2-5
CDR3 protein: CAWSVKGLETQYF
CDR3 DNA: TGTGCCTGGAGTGTGAAGGGTTTGGAGACCCAGTACTTC

V gene: TRBV9
clone size: NA
D gene: TRBD2
J gene: TRBJ2-5
CDR3 protein: CASSVGASGGIQETQYF
CDR3 DNA: TGTGCCAGCAGCGTAGGGGCTAGCGGGGGAATCCAAGAGACCCAGTACTTC

V gene: TRBV5-6
clone size: once
D gene: NA
J gene: TRBJ1-3
CDR3 protein: CASTQLRGNTIYF
CDR3 DNA: TGTGCCAGCACCCAGCTCAGGGGTAACACCATATATTTT

V gene: TRBV20-1
clone size: NA
D gene: NA
J gene: TRBJ2-1
CDR3 protein: CSANEQFF
CDR3 DNA: TGCAGTGCTAATGAGCAGTTCTTC

V gene: TRBV2
clone size: once
D gene: TRBD1
J gene: TRBJ2-1
CDR3 protein: CASSERQGAVNEQFF
CDR3 DNA: TGTGCCAGCAGCGAACGACAGGGGGCAGTCAATGAGCAGTTCTTC

V gene: TRBV30
clone size: once
D gene: NA
J gene: TRBJ2-3
CDR3 protein: CAWSGGDTQYF
CDR3 DNA: TGTGCCTGGAGTGGGGGAGATACGCAGTATTTT

V gene: TRBV3-1/TRBV3-2
clone size: NA
D gene: NA
J gene: TRBJ1-1
CDR3 protein: CASSQMTEAFF
CDR3 DNA: TGTGCCAGCAGTCAGATGACTGAAGCTTTCTTT

V gene: TRBV20-1
clone size: few
D gene: NA
J gene: TRBJ1-2
CDR3 protein: CSAEYLGGYTF
CDR3 DNA: TGCAGTGCGGAATATTTGGGAGGCTACACCTTC

V gene: TRBV19
clone size: NA
D gene: NA
J gene: TRBJ2-1
CDR3 protein: CASSTLDSSYNEQFF
CDR3 DNA: TGTGCCAGTAGTACCCTGGACTCGTCCTACAATGAGCAGTTCTTC

V gene: TRBV7-8
clone size: NA
D gene: TRBD1
J gene: TRBJ2-7
CDR3 protein: CASSPQEQGASYEQYF
CDR3 DNA: TGTGCCAGCAGCCCCCAGGAACAGGGGGCCTCCTACGAGCAGTACTTC

V gene: TRBV3-1/TRBV3-2
clone size: NA
D gene: TRBD1
J gene: TRBJ1-2
CDR3 protein: CASSEQGNPNYGYTF
CDR3 DNA: TGTGCCAGCAGCGAACAGGGGAATCCTAACTATGGCTACACCTTC

V gene: TRBV5-4
clone size: NA
D gene: TRBD1
J gene: TRBJ1-2
CDR3 protein: CASSSRQGNYGYTF
CDR3 DNA: TGTGCCAGCAGCTCCCGACAGGGAAACTATGGCTACACCTTC

V gene: TRBV5-1
clone size: NA
D gene: TRBD2
J gene: TRBJ2-3
CDR3 protein: CASNERGGTDTQYF
CDR3 DNA: TGCGCCAGCAACGAGCGGGGAGGGACAGATACGCAGTATTTT

V gene: TRBV6-1
clone size: NA
D gene: NA
J gene: TRBJ1-2
CDR3 protein: CASSEVSVSGYTF
CDR3 DNA: TGTGCCAGCAGTGAAGTGTCGGTCTCTGGCTACACCTTC

V gene: TRBV2
clone size: NA
D gene: NA
J gene: TRBJ1-1
CDR3 protein: CASSEGRGFMNTEAFF
CDR3 DNA: TGTGCCAGCAGTGAAGGGAGGGGGTTCATGAACACTGAAGCTTTCTTT

V gene: TRBV18
clone size: NA
D gene: NA
J gene: TRBJ1-1
CDR3 protein: CASSTYRDTLNTEAFF
CDR3 DNA: TGTGCCAGCTCAACGTACCGGGACACTCTTAACACTGAAGCTTTCTTT

V gene: TRBV3-1/TRBV3-2
clone size: NA
D gene: TRBD1
J gene: TRBJ1-4
CDR3 protein: CASSPPGTAEKLFF
CDR3 DNA: TGTGCCAGCAGCCCCCCCGGGACAGCTGAAAAACTGTTTTTT

V gene: TRBV5-1
clone size: NA
D gene: NA
J gene: TRBJ2-7
CDR3 protein: CASSLGGLLRYEQYF
CDR3 DNA: TGCGCCAGCAGCTTGGGGGGACTCCTTCGCTACGAGCAGTACTTC

V gene: TRBV19
clone size: many
D gene: NA
J gene: TRBJ1-2
CDR3 protein: CASSTDGYYGYTF
CDR3 DNA: TGTGCCAGTAGTACGGACGGATACTATGGCTACACCTTC

V gene: TRBV5-6
clone size: NA
D gene: NA
J gene: TRBJ1-1
CDR3 protein: CASSRTRNTEAFF
CDR3 DNA: TGTGCCAGCAGCCGGACGCGGAACACTGAAGCTTTCTTT

V gene: TRBV6-5
clone size: NA
D gene: NA
J gene: TRBJ1-3
CDR3 protein: CASSRGPSSGNTIYF
CDR3 DNA: TGTGCCAGCAGTCGAGGACCGTCCTCTGGAAACACCATATATTTT

V gene: TRBV29-1
clone size: NA
D gene: TRBD2
J gene: TRBJ2-5
CDR3 protein: CSGQAGGQETQYF
CDR3 DNA: TGCAGCGGCCAAGCGGGGGGCCAAGAGACCCAGTACTTC

V gene: TRBV7-2
clone size: NA
D gene: NA
J gene: TRBJ2-1
CDR3 protein: CASSSPGLDPNEQFF
CDR3 DNA: TGTGCCAGCAGCTCCCCAGGACTGGATCCCAATGAGCAGTTCTTC